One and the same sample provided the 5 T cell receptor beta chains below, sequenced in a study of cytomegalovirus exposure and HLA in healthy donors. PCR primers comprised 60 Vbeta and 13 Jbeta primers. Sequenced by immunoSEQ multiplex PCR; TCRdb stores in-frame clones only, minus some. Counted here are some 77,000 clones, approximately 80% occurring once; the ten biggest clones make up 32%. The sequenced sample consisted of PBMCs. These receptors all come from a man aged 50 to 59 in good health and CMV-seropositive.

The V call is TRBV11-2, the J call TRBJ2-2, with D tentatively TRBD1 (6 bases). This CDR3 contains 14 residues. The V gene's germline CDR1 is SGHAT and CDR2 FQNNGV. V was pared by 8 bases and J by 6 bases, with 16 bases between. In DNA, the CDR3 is TGTGCCAGCGGGAGAAACAGGGCTCCCGGGGAGCTGTTTTTT. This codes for CASGRNRAPGELFF.

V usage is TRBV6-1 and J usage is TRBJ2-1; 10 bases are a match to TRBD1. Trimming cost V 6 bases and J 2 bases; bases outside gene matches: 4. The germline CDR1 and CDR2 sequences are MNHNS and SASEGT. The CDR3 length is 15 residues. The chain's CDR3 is CASSIGTGAYNEQFF. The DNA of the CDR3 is TGTGCCAGCAGCATCGGGACAGGGGCCTACAATGAGCAGTTCTTC.

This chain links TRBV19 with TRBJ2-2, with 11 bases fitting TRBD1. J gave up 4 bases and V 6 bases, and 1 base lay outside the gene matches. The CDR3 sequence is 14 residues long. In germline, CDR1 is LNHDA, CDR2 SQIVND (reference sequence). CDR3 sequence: CASSGTGGTGELFF. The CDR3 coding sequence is TGTGCCAGTAGCGGGACAGGGGGCACCGGGGAGCTGTTTTTT.

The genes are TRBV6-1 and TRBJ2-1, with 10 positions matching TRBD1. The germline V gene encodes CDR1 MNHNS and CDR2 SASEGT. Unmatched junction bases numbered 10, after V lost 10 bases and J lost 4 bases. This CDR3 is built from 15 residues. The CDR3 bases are TGTGCCACAACTCAAGGGACAGGGGAGTACAATGAGCAGTTCTTC. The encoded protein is CATTQGTGEYNEQFF.

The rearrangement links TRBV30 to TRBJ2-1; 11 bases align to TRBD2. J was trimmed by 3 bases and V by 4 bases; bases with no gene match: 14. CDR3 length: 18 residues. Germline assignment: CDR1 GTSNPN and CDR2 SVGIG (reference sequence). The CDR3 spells CAWTITRTSGRYYNEQFF. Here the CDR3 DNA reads TGTGCCTGGACCATTACACGGACTAGCGGGCGATACTACAATGAGCAGTTCTTC.